This is a list of T cell receptor beta chains from one sample in a study of blood T cells in healthy people across ages. TCRdb used MiXCR to reprocess the 5' RACE reads, holding one entry per CDR3 protein. The profile shows around 1,500,000 distinct CDR3 sequences, 28% of them singletons. The sequenced sample was blood. These receptors all come from a woman in her 30s in good health. CDR3s include the opening cysteine and the closing phenylalanine or tryptophan. The D gene is left open where the match is weak. Clone size is stated in some rows and not others, as once, few, many or a class when expanded.

D gene	clone size	V gene	J gene	CDR3 DNA	CDR3 protein
-	-	TRBV4-3	TRBJ2-7	TGCGCCAACAGCCAGAACCCGGACCCCTACGAGCAGTACTTC	CANSQNPDPYEQYF
-	few	TRBV7-2	TRBJ1-3	TGTGCCAGCAGCCCGAGACCTACACAGGCCCCAGCTAGGTACACCATATATTTT	CASSPRPTQAPARYTIYF
TRBD1	-	TRBV3-1	TRBJ2-1	TGTGCCAGCAGCCAAGATTTGGCAGGGGGCGCCCAGTTCTTC	CASSQDLAGGAQFF
TRBD2	many	TRBV20-1	TRBJ2-7	TGTAGTGCTAGCCCCTCTAGCGGGGGCGTTGATTACGAGCAGTACTTC	CSASPSSGGVDYEQYF
-	-	TRBV6-6	TRBJ2-7	TGTGCCAGCAGCAAGCCCGAGGGCGCCTACGAGCAGTACTTC	CASSKPEGAYEQYF
-	few	TRBV20-1	TRBJ1-6	TGCAGTGCTCGCCTTGGGGGGCGATTGAGTAATTCACCCCTCCACTTT	CSARLGGRLSNSPLHF
TRBD2	-	TRBV7-2	TRBJ2-1	TGTGCCAGCAGCCCAAGCGCTTTTGGTGGCGGGGGAAACATTCAGTTCTTC	CASSPSAFGGGGNIQFF
TRBD2	-	TRBV20-1	TRBJ2-5	TGCAGTGCCTTCAAAGTAGCGGGAGGGCCGGGGGGAGAAGAGCAGTACTTC	CSAFKVAGGPGGEEQYF
-	-	TRBV10-3	TRBJ2-7	TGTGCCATCAGTGAGTCGGGGGGAGGTGCCTACAATGAGCAGTACTTC	CAISESGGGAYNEQYF
-	-	TRBV12-3/TRBV12-4	TRBJ2-4	TGTGCCAGCAGTTTAGCGGTACGGAGCCCTAAAAACATTCAGTACTTC	CASSLAVRSPKNIQYF
TRBD2	few	TRBV20-1	TRBJ2-1	TGCAGTGCTAGGGAAGGCGGGAGGGGTTACAATGAGCAGTTCTTC	CSAREGGRGYNEQFF
TRBD2	-	TRBV20-1	TRBJ2-1	TGCAGTGCTATTGGACTAGCGAAATACAATGAGCAGTTCTTC	CSAIGLAKYNEQFF
-	few	TRBV5-1	TRBJ1-2	TGCGCCAGCAGGACGGAGAGCGGAGGCCTCTATGGCTACACCTTC	CASRTESGGLYGYTF
TRBD1	-	TRBV24-1	TRBJ2-4	TGTGCCACCAGTGATTCCGGACAGGGGAAAAACATTCAGTACTTC	CATSDSGQGKNIQYF
-	-	TRBV12-3/TRBV12-4	TRBJ2-2	TGTGCCAGCAGCGGACGGTCGGGCGGCGGGGAGCTGTTTTTT	CASSGRSGGGELFF